What follows are 28 T cell receptor beta chains derived from one specimen sequenced in a study of OX40 agonist ivuxolimab in advanced cancers. Profiling relied on immunoSEQ multiplex PCR, and the TCRdb table lists in-frame clones only, not all of them. The repertoire holds tens of thousands of clones, with roughly 84% as singletons. The sequenced sample was CD4+ or CD8+ T cells sorted from blood, obtained in a trial of the OX40 agonist ivuxolimab. All receptors derive from an adult with an advanced solid tumor such as melanoma, head and neck, liver or kidney cancer.

J is TRBJ2-1 and V is TRBV7-2, with 11 bases aligning to TRBD2. This CDR3 has 15 amino acids. J lost 9 bases, V lost 1 base, and 5 bases had no gene match. CDR1 and CDR2 (germline): SGHTA, FQGNSA. In nucleotides, the CDR3 is TGTGCCAGCAGCTTAGTAGCGGGGGGGCCTGTTGAGCAGTTCTTC. It codes for CASSLVAGGPVEQFF.

V usage is TRBV7-2 and J usage is TRBJ1-5, with D maybe TRBD1 (6 bases). CDR3 size: 15 residues. Per germline, CDR1 SGHTA and CDR2 FQGNSA. V shed 6 bases and J shed 0 bases, with 12 bases lying between them. The chain's CDR3 is CASSPRDTSNQPQHF. The CDR3, as DNA: TGTGCCAGCAGTCCTCGGGACACTAGCAATCAGCCCCAGCATTTT. Drawing the rest from reference TRBV7-2 and TRBJ1-5, the complete variable domain is GAGVSQSPSNKVTEKGKDVELRCDPISGHTALYWYRQSLGQGLEFLIYFQGNSAPDKSGLPSDRFSAERTGGSVSTLTIQRTQQEDSAVYLCASSPRDTSNQPQHFGDGTRLSIL.

The chain couples TRBV7-9 to TRBJ2-1, with 14 bases fitting TRBD2. The ends lost 5 bases at V and 4 bases at J; junction bases unmatched: 10. Germline V CDR1 and CDR2: SEHNR, FQNEAQ (reference sequence). This CDR3 has 18 amino acids. The CDR3 DNA is TGTGCCAGCAGCATAAGACTAGCGGGAGGGCCGATGTACAATGAGCAGTTCTTC. Amino acids: CASSIRLAGGPMYNEQFF.

The chain joins TRBV15 to TRBJ1-4; 7 nucleotides align to TRBD1. This CDR3 region has 15 residues. Germline CDR1 LNHNV, CDR2 YYDKDF (reference sequence). V trimming: 4 bases; J trimming: 5 bases; junction bases outside the gene matches: 7. The CDR3 nucleotides read TGTGCCACCAGCACTGGGACAGCCGGAAATGAAAAACTGTTTTTT. This codes for CATSTGTAGNEKLFF.

The chain carries TRBV5-1 and TRBJ2-7, with D perhaps matching TRBD1 (5 bases). Germline assignment: CDR1 SGHRS and CDR2 YFSETQ. The CDR3 totals 16 residues. V was clipped by 1 base and J by 2 bases, with 16 bases between them. The CDR3 protein is CASSLTDSVSAYEQYF. The CDR3 coding sequence is TGCGCCAGCAGCTTGACCGACAGCGTCTCTGCCTACGAGCAGTACTTC.

The chain uses TRBV5-1 and TRBJ2-3; D call uncertain. The CDR3 has 13 residues. Trimming left V 0 bases short and J 6 bases short, with 8 bases between. Germline V lookup: CDR1 SGHRS, CDR2 YFSETQ. The CDR3 here is CASSLGLSDTQYF. The CDR3 nucleotides are TGCGCCAGCAGCTTGGGCCTTTCGGATACGCAGTATTTT.

This chain connects TRBV27 to TRBJ2-3; 8 bases line up with TRBD2. Unmatched junction bases numbered 6, after V lost 6 bases and J lost 7 bases. CDR1 and CDR2 from the germline V gene are MNHEY and SMNVEV (reference sequence). This CDR3 has 13 amino acids. CDR3 protein: CASSPSSGYTQYF. The CDR3 DNA reads TGTGCCAGCAGCCCCTCTAGCGGGTATACGCAGTATTTT.

The chain couples TRBV14 to TRBJ2-2, with 10 bases that match TRBD1. This CDR3 is built from 15 residues. Germline-derived CDR1 and CDR2 are SGHDN and FVKESK. With V trimmed by 4 bases and J by 4 bases, 3 bases remained unmatched. The CDR3 is CASSPGQGSTGELFF. As DNA, the CDR3 is TGTGCCAGCAGCCCGGGACAGGGGAGCACCGGGGAGCTGTTTTTT.

The chain links TRBV9 to TRBJ2-2; D gene ambiguous. Germline CDR1 reads SGDLS; CDR2 reads YYNGEE. Between the trimmed V and J ends, which lost 3 bases and 6 bases, there was a span of 6 bases. This CDR3 has 12 amino acids. The CDR3 coding sequence is TGTGCCAGCAGCGCCGGCCCCGGGGAGCTGTTTTTT. Encoded protein: CASSAGPGELFF.

The V call is TRBV7-3, the J call TRBJ1-2, with D maybe TRBD1 (5 bases). V shed 5 bases and J shed 7 bases, with 17 bases lying between them. The germline V gene has CDR1 SGHTA and CDR2 FQGTGA. This CDR3 is built from 14 residues. CDR3 region: CASSPSPGNGGYTF. The CDR3 DNA reads TGTGCCAGCAGCCCCTCCCCAGGGAATGGTGGCTACACCTTC.

This clone appeared a single time. The chain combines TRBV19 with TRBJ1-5; D gene ambiguous. Trimming stripped 4 bases from V and 4 bases from J, with 8 bases between. The CDR3 runs 13 residues. CDR1 and CDR2 (germline): LNHDA, SQIVND (reference sequence). CDR3 amino acids: CASSKESNQPQHF. The CDR3 DNA reads TGTGCCAGTAGTAAAGAGAGTAATCAGCCCCAGCATTTT.

V usage is TRBV6-5 and J usage is TRBJ2-7; 7 nucleotides agree with TRBD1. The length of the CDR3 is 13 residues. The germline V gene encodes CDR1 MNHEY and CDR2 SVGAGI. The V and J ends lost 6 bases and 6 bases, in that order; junction bases with no gene match: 8. CDR3 region: CASSRRQGSEQYF. The CDR3 bases are TGTGCCAGCAGCCGACGACAGGGCAGCGAGCAGTACTTC.

The table lists this clone with a few counts. The J gene is TRBJ2-2, the V gene TRBV7-7; D unresolved. Between the trimmed V and J ends, which lost 1 base and 3 bases, there was a span of 6 bases. Germline V gene lookup returns CDR1 SSHAT and CDR2 FNYEAQ (reference sequence). CDR3 length: 14 residues. The CDR3 reads CASSLDTHTGELFF. The CDR3 coding sequence is TGTGCCAGCAGCTTAGATACTCACACCGGGGAGCTGTTTTTT.

The gene calls are TRBV30 and TRBJ2-5, with D possibly matching TRBD1 (6 bases). CDR3 length: 13 amino acids. The V end was cut by 4 bases, the J end by 5 bases, with 14 bases between. Germline-derived CDR1 and CDR2 are GTSNPN and SVGIG (reference sequence). CDR3 protein: CAWNPGVTETQYF. In DNA, the CDR3 is TGTGCCTGGAATCCAGGGGTCACGGAGACCCAGTACTTC.

The chain couples TRBV19 to TRBJ1-5; 7 bases agree with TRBD1. V was pared by 5 bases and J by 1 base, with 8 bases of the junction left unmatched. The CDR3 covers 16 residues. Germline V gene sequence: CDR1 LNHDA, CDR2 SQIVND (reference sequence). CDR3 DNA: TGTGCCAGTAGTGACCAGGGGGGATGGAGCAATCAGCCCCAGCATTTT. It yields the protein CASSDQGGWSNQPQHF.

This rearrangement joins TRBV7-3 to TRBJ2-7; either TRBD1 or TRBD2 may supply D (6 bases each). This CDR3 is 14 amino acids long. CDR1 is SGHTA, CDR2 FQGTGA, per germline. Trimming left V 6 bases short and J 6 bases short, with 18 bases between. The CDR3 coding sequence is TGTGCCAGCAGTCCCGTGGCAGGGGAGGTCGAGCAGTACTTC. Translating gives CASSPVAGEVEQYF. Full variable domain (outside the CDR3, taken from reference TRBV7-3 and TRBJ2-7): GAGVSQTPSNKVTEKGKYVELRCDPISGHTALYWYRQSLGQGPEFLIYFQGTGAADDSGLPNDRFFAVRPEGSVSTLKIQRTERGDSAVYLCASSPVAGEVEQYFGPGTRLTVT.

The J gene is TRBJ2-6, the V gene TRBV23-1; 8 nucleotides match TRBD1. TRBV23-1 is labeled an ORF, and its function is uncertain. Losses at the gene ends were 4 bases for V and 0 bases for J; bases not matched to a gene: 8. The CDR3 sequence is 18 residues long. DNA of the CDR3: TGCGCCAGCAGTCCCTTGGGACAGGAAATCTCTGGGGCCAACGTCCTGACTTTC. Its translation: CASSPLGQEISGANVLTF.

V usage is TRBV5-1 and J usage is TRBJ2-5; the D is unclear. The CDR3 sequence is 15 residues long. V was pared by 0 bases and J by 5 bases, with 14 bases between. Germline CDR1 is SGHRS and CDR2 is YFSETQ. CDR3 sequence reads: CASSLEPMAYETQYF. The CDR3, as DNA: TGCGCCAGCAGCTTGGAACCGATGGCGTATGAGACCCAGTACTTC.

This chain uses TRBV18 with TRBJ1-5, with 7 bases aligning to TRBD1. Germline CDR1 KGHSH, CDR2 LQKENI. The CDR3 loop spans 13 amino acids. V lost 4 bases to trimming and J lost 6 bases; unmatched junction nucleotides: 3. The CDR3 nucleotides are TGTGCCAGCTCACAGGGGGCGGGTCAGCCCCAGCATTTT. Encoded protein: CASSQGAGQPQHF.

This clone showed up just once. V and J are TRBV27 and TRBJ1-2; D is perhaps TRBD1 (6 bases). The ends were cut back, 6 bases at V and 8 bases at J, with 19 bases in the middle. The CDR3 length is 14 residues. Germline V CDR1 and CDR2: MNHEY, SMNVEV (reference sequence). CDR3 nucleotides: TGTGCCAGCAGCCCCTCCCTAGGGGGGATAGGCTACACCTTC. This gives the protein CASSPSLGGIGYTF.

The J gene is TRBJ2-5, the V gene TRBV7-3, with D perhaps given as TRBD1 or TRBD2 (7 bases each). Trimming removed 5 bases from V and 10 bases from J, with 17 bases in between. The CDR3 length is 13 residues. Germline-derived CDR1 and CDR2 are SGHTA and FQGTGA. CDR3 protein: CASSRTGRGDQYF. DNA of the CDR3: TGTGCCAGCAGCCGGACAGGACGGGGGGACCAGTACTTC.

This clone was detected many times. J is TRBJ1-1 and V is TRBV2; a possible D gene is TRBD1 (6 bases). The CDR3 contains 13 residues. V was shortened by 9 bases and J by 10 bases, with 21 bases between the two germline ends. The germline gives CDR1 SNHLY, CDR2 FYNNEI. The CDR3 region is CASRQDSDGGAFF. DNA of the CDR3: TGTGCCAGTAGACAGGACTCGGACGGCGGAGCTTTCTTT.

The chain carries TRBV2 and TRBJ2-7, with D possibly called TRBD1 or TRBD2 (5 bases each). Germline V lookup: CDR1 SNHLY, CDR2 FYNNEI. CDR3 size: 13 residues. Trimming pared 7 bases from V and 2 bases from J, leaving 12 bases between. The CDR3 protein is CASNSGTTYEQYF. CDR3 nucleotides: TGTGCCAGCAACTCCGGGACCACCTACGAGCAGTACTTC.

The genes are TRBV5-4 and TRBJ2-5; 12 bases line up with TRBD2. Germline V gene sequence: CDR1 SGHNT, CDR2 YYREEE (reference sequence). The junction had 9 bases not matched to a gene; V was cut back by 4 bases and J by 5 bases. CDR3 length equals 16 residues. The CDR3 spells CASSPRGTSGSETQYF. CDR3 DNA: TGTGCCAGCAGCCCGAGGGGGACTAGCGGGTCCGAGACCCAGTACTTC.

This rearrangement joins TRBV11-3 to TRBJ2-1; 8 nucleotides match TRBD2. From germline, CDR1 is SGHNT and CDR2 YENEEA. The ends lost 1 base at V and 8 bases at J; junction bases unmatched: 10. The CDR3 loop spans 16 amino acids. CDR3 sequence: CASSLGSGRGLDEQFF. The CDR3 nucleotides read TGTGCCAGCAGCTTAGGGAGCGGGAGAGGCTTGGATGAGCAGTTCTTC.

In this sample, this clone turned up once. This chain connects TRBV19 to TRBJ1-3; 7 positions match TRBD1. The germline V gene encodes CDR1 LNHDA and CDR2 SQIVND (reference sequence). The CDR3 is made up of 14 amino acids. V trimming: 4 bases; J trimming: 9 bases; junction bases outside the gene matches: 9. CDR3 in amino acids: CASSSRRAGGTIYF. In nucleotides, the CDR3 is TGTGCCAGTAGTAGTCGTCGGGCAGGGGGCACCATATATTTT.

The V gene is TRBV4-1, the J gene TRBJ1-2; possible D gene TRBD1, 6 bases. This CDR3 region has 17 residues. V was clipped by 1 base and J by 2 bases, with 17 bases between them. CDR1 is MGHRA and CDR2 is YSYEKL in the germline V gene. CDR3 amino acids: CASSQVGQGRVNYGYTF. DNA of the CDR3: TGCGCCAGCAGCCAAGTCGGGCAGGGGAGAGTAAACTATGGCTACACCTTC.

This clone was seen a single time. The gene calls are TRBV5-1 and TRBJ2-3; D is unresolved. Between the trimmed V and J ends, which lost 4 bases and 0 bases, there was a span of 12 bases. Germline values: CDR1 SGHRS, CDR2 YFSETQ. CDR3 length: 15 amino acids. CDR3 coding DNA: TGCGCCAGCAGCCAATCGGCTAGTAGCACAGATACGCAGTATTTT. Translating gives CASSQSASSTDTQYF.